This is a list of T cell receptor beta chains from one sample in a study of T-cell reconstitution after alpha-beta-depleted transplantation in children. MiXCR was run by TCRdb on the PCR reads, yielding one entry per CDR3 protein. The repertoire holds about 490,000 distinct CDR3 sequences, with roughly a tenth as singletons. Sequences were derived from PBMCs, sampled before TCRalphabeta/CD19-depleted stem cell transplant. These receptors were taken from a child aged 2 to 15 with inherited bone marrow failure, due to receive a stem cell transplant. The CDR3 runs from the conserved cysteine through the conserved F or W. The order of the fields is J gene, D gene, V gene, clone size, CDR3 protein, CDR3 DNA. D genes are given only for firm matches. Clone size is not always given. Where it is, it says once, few, many or a class for expanded clones.

>TRBJ2-1|-|TRBV4-3|many
CASSARVERSGEQFF
TGCGCCAGCAGCGCCCGAGTCGAGCGGTCGGGGGAGCAGTTCTTC
>TRBJ2-2|TRBD1|TRBV4-1|few
CASSHEFRTGAGGELFF
TGCGCCAGCAGCCACGAATTCCGGACAGGGGCGGGCGGGGAGCTGTTTTTT
>TRBJ2-3|-|TRBV6-1|many
CASRGESTDTQYF
TGTGCCAGCAGGGGGGAAAGCACAGATACGCAGTATTTT
>TRBJ2-7|-|TRBV4-1|many
CASSPPGAYYEQYF
TGCGCCAGCAGCCCCCCAGGGGCCTACTACGAGCAGTACTTC
>TRBJ2-7|TRBD1|TRBV14|few
CASSPGQGYSYEQYF
TGTGCCAGCAGCCCTGGACAGGGTTACTCCTACGAGCAGTACTTC
>TRBJ2-2|TRBD1|TRBV28|many
CASRTGDRTGELFF
TGTGCCAGCAGGACAGGGGATCGGACCGGGGAGCTGTTTTTT
>TRBJ2-1|TRBD1|TRBV29-1|-
CSVQGASYNEQFF
TGCAGCGTTCAGGGGGCATCCTACAATGAGCAGTTCTTC
>TRBJ2-7|-|TRBV19|many
CASSPDSGWKDEQYF
TGTGCCAGTAGCCCTGACAGCGGGTGGAAGGACGAGCAGTACTTC
>TRBJ2-1|TRBD2|TRBV4-3|many
CASSHGPTSGRAEQFF
TGCGCCAGCAGCCATGGGCCGACTAGCGGGAGGGCTGAGCAGTTCTTC
>TRBJ2-1|-|TRBV4-2|-
CASSPLEAHNEQFF
TGTGCCAGCAGTCCCCTAGAAGCCCACAATGAGCAGTTCTTC
>TRBJ2-2|TRBD1|TRBV5-1|-
CASSYSAQGYYHTGELFF
TGCGCCAGCAGCTATTCTGCACAGGGGTATTATCACACCGGGGAGCTGTTTTTT
>TRBJ2-3|-|TRBV19|few
CASTGHFPDTQYF
TGTGCCAGTACGGGACATTTCCCAGATACGCAGTATTTT
>TRBJ2-3|-|TRBV18|many
CASSPDIDSPYTQYF
TGTGCCAGCTCCCCGGACATCGATTCACCGTATACGCAGTATTTT
>TRBJ1-4|TRBD1|TRBV30|many
CAWSEDRGWGKLFF
TGTGCCTGGAGTGAAGACAGGGGGTGGGGGAAACTGTTTTTT
>TRBJ2-1|TRBD1|TRBV25-1|many
CASSGQGNEQFF
TGTGCCAGCAGTGGACAGGGGAATGAGCAGTTCTTC
>TRBJ2-7|-|TRBV20-1|many
CSARGLGEPTYEQYF
TGCAGTGCTAGAGGTCTTGGAGAACCAACCTACGAGCAGTACTTC
>TRBJ1-1|-|TRBV6-1|many
CASSPSGGRTEAFF
TGTGCCAGCAGCCCTAGTGGGGGGCGGACTGAAGCTTTCTTT
>TRBJ2-7|-|TRBV7-9|-
CASSLSSGREQYF
TGTGCCAGCAGCTTATCGTCAGGGAGGGAGCAGTACTTC
>TRBJ2-4|-|TRBV20-1|few
CSASGPRGDLAKNIQYF
TGCAGTGCTAGCGGCCCGAGAGGCGATCTAGCCAAAAACATTCAGTACTTC
>TRBJ2-1|-|TRBV9|many
CASSAGGWSVSEQFF
TGTGCCAGCAGCGCAGGGGGGTGGTCCGTGAGTGAGCAGTTCTTC